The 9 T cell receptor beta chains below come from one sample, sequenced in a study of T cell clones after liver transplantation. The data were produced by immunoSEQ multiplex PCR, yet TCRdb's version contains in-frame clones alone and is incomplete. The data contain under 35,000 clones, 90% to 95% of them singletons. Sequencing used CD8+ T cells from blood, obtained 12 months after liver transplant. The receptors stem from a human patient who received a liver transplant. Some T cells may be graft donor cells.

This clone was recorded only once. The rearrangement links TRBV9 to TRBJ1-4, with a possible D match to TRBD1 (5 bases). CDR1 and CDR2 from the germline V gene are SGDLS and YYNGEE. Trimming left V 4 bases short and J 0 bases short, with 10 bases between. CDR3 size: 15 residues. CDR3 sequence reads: CASSPQTATNEKLFF. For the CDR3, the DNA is TGTGCCAGCAGCCCCCAGACAGCAACTAATGAAAAACTGTTTTTT.

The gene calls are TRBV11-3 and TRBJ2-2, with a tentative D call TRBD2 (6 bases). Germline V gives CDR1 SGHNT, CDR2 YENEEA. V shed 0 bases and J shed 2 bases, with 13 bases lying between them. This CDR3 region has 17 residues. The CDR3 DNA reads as TGTGCCAGCAGCTTAGATGGGAGTAGCGGTAACACCGGGGAGCTGTTTTTT. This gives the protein CASSLDGSSGNTGELFF.

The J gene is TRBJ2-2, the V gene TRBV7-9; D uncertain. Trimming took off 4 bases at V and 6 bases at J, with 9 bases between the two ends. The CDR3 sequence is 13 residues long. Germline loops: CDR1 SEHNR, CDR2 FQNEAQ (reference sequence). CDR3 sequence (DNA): TGTGCCAGCAGCTCCCCCGACGCCGGGGAGCTGTTTTTT. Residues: CASSSPDAGELFF.

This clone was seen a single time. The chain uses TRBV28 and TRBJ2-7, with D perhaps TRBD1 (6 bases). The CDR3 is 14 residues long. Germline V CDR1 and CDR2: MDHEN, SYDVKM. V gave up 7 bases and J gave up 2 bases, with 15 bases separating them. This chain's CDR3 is CASKITRGTYEQYF. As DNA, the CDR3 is TGTGCCAGCAAAATAACCAGGGGTACCTACGAGCAGTACTTC.

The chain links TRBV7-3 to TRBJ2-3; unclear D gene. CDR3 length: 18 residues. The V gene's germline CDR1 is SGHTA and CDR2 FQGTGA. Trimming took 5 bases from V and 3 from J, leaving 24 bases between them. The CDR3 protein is CASSPGRSDLRGTDTQYF. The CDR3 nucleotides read TGTGCCAGCAGCCCGGGCCGAAGTGACTTAAGAGGAACAGATACGCAGTATTTT. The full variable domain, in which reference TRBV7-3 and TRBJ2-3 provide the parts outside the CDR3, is GAGVSQTPSNKVTEKGKYVELRCDPISGHTALYWYRQSLGQGPEFLIYFQGTGAADDSGLPNDRFFAVRPEGSVSTLKIQRTERGDSAVYLCASSPGRSDLRGTDTQYFGPGTRLTVL.

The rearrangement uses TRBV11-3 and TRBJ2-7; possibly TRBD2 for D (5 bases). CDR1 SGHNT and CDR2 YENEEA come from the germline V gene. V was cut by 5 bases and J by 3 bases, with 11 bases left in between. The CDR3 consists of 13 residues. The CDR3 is CASSQTTHYEQYF. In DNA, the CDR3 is TGTGCCAGCAGCCAGACTACGCACTACGAGCAGTACTTC.

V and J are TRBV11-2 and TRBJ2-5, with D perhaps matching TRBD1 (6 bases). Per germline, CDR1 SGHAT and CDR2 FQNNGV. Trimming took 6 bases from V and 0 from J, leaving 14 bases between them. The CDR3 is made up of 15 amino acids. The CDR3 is CASSLGHGYQETQYF. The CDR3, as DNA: TGTGCCAGCAGTTTGGGACACGGGTACCAAGAGACCCAGTACTTC.

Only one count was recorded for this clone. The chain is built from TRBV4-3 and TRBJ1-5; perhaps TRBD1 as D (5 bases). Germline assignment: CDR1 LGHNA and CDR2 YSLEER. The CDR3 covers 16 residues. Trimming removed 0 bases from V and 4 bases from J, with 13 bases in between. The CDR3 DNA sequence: TGCGCCAGCAGCCAAGAGGCAGGGAGGGAGAATCAGCCCCAGCATTTT. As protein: CASSQEAGRENQPQHF.

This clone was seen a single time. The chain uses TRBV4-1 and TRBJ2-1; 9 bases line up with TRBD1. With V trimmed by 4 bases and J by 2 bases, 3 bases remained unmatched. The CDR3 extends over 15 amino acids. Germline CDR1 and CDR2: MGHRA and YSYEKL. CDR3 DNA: TGCGCCAGCAGCCTTCACAGGGGGCCCTACAATGAGCAGTTCTTC. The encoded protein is CASSLHRGPYNEQFF.